This TCR beta chain originates from a study of OX40 agonist ivuxolimab in advanced cancers. Study context: Hepatocellular carcinoma, melanoma, renal cell or head and neck cancer affected the dose-escalation patients.

The method was immunoSEQ multiplex PCR; TCRdb's version includes in-frame clones alone and lacks a portion of them. This table has 50,000 to 65,000 clones, about nine tenths appearing once. Study outcomes and limitations: Blood T cells, both CD4+ and CD8+, expanded clonally by week 6 at 0.1 to 3.0 mg/kg.

About this clone: What it binds is unknown.

The V gene's germline CDR1 is MDHEN and CDR2 SYDVKM. The CDR3 runs to 14 residues. V lost 3 bases to trimming and J lost 4 bases, with 13 bases between them. The starting material was CD4+ or CD8+ T cells sorted from blood, obtained in a trial of the OX40 agonist ivuxolimab. The chain carries TRBV28 and TRBJ2-7; possible D gene TRBD2, 6 bases. This clonotype was sampled from an adult with an advanced solid tumor such as melanoma, head and neck, liver or kidney cancer. CDR3 residues: CASSFIGGRYEQYF. DNA for the CDR3: TGTGCCAGCAGTTTCATAGGTGGGAGGTACGAGCAGTACTTC.